Given below is one TCR beta chain in context. Germline CDR1 reads LNHNV; CDR2 reads YYDKDF (reference sequence). The CDR3 has 16 amino acids. The ends were cut back, 2 bases at V and 2 bases at J, with 15 bases in the middle. This sample is drawn from a study of cytomegalovirus exposure and HLA in healthy donors. This PCR relied on a set of 60 Vbeta primers and 13 Jbeta primers. Generated by immunoSEQ multiplex PCR, the TCRdb table keeps only in-frame clones and is missing some. The table has roughly 160,000 clones, roughly 78% seen once. The TCR comes from a man aged 35 to 55 in good health and CMV-seronegative. V usage is TRBV15 and J usage is TRBJ1-1, with D perhaps matching TRBD1 (5 bases). The sequencing input was PBMCs. CDR3 DNA: TGTGCCACCAGCAGACCCGTGACAGTAATCAACACTGAAGCTTTCTTT. Translation: CATSRPVTVINTEAFF.